The 16 T cell receptor beta chains presented below share a single source sample, sequenced in a study of T cell repertoires in cytomegalovirus infection (dated by TCRdb to the late 2010s). These receptors lack a known antigen. TCRdb lists the instrument as Illumina HiSeq 1500. TCRdb cleaned the public reads at Q25 with fastp, built clones with MiXCR and kept in-frame beta chains. Every CDR3 protein is listed once, alongside the most common genes and DNA of its rows. In this sample the table shows 69,000 or so distinct CDR3 sequences, about 29% of which occur a single time. Of the sample, 50% to 70% falls within the top ten clones. This specimen's treatment or condition label, per the study, means: in vitro stimulation with specific CMV peptide epitopes to enrich CMV-specific T cells. This sample comprised CD8+ T cells from cultured PBMCs, obtained from culture after CMV antigen stimulation. These receptors all come from a human donor in good health (CMV status not recorded). Some clones in this sample may be carry-over from other donors' samples.

This rearrangement joins TRBV5-4 to TRBJ1-5; no reliable D call. The CDR3 sequence is 15 residues long. From germline, CDR1 is SGHNT and CDR2 YYREEE (reference sequence). Between the trimmed V and J ends, which lost 8 bases and 0 bases, there was a span of 15 bases. The chain's CDR3 is CARLTELNSNQPQHF. The DNA of the CDR3 is TGTGCCAGGCTTACAGAGTTAAATAGCAATCAGCCCCAGCATTTT.

This clonotype was observed at least ten times. The CDR3 DNA follows: TGTGCCAGTAGTACCCCGACAGGACTGAACACTGAAGCTTTCTTT. Translating it yields CASSTPTGLNTEAFF. This chain connects TRBV19 to TRBJ1-1, with a tentative D call TRBD1 (6 bases). In germline, CDR1 is LNHDA, CDR2 SQIVND (reference sequence). The CDR3 sequence is 15 residues long. V shed 4 bases and J shed 0 bases, with 12 bases lying between them.

The J gene is TRBJ2-5, the V gene TRBV6-2 or TRBV6-3; 8 bases fit TRBD2. The CDR3 consists of 17 residues. The trim removed 6 bases at V and 2 bases at J, leaving 14 bases unmatched. The germline CDR1 and CDR2 sequences are MNHEY and SVGEGT. CDR3 loop: CASRPRISGTFQETQYF. The CDR3 nucleotides are TGTGCCAGCAGACCTCGGATTAGCGGGACCTTTCAAGAGACCCAGTACTTC.

As regards this clonotype: At one boundary the junction diverges from the germline segment, which might be a read error. V and J are TRBV20-1 and TRBJ2-1; 13 nucleotides line up with TRBD2. Germline V gene lookup returns CDR1 DFQATT and CDR2 SNEGSKA (reference sequence). The CDR3 loop spans 14 amino acids. The DNA of the CDR3 is TGCAGTGCTAGGACTAGCGGGAGGAGCAATGAGCGGTTCTTC. This codes for CSARTSGRSNERFF.

V and J are TRBV19 and TRBJ1-5; tentatively, D is TRBD1 (5 bases). V was clipped by 8 bases and J by 7 bases, with 15 bases between them. Germline assignment: CDR1 LNHDA and CDR2 SQIVND (reference sequence). The CDR3 is made up of 13 amino acids. The CDR3 region is CASGQGPRQPQHF. In DNA, the CDR3 is TGTGCCAGTGGTCAGGGACCCAGGCAGCCCCAGCATTTT.

This clonotype turned up a few times. The chain employs TRBV6-6 and TRBJ1-2, with D tentatively TRBD1 (6 bases). Trimming removed 6 bases at V and 6 bases at J, with 14 bases between. The germline V gene encodes CDR1 MNHNY and CDR2 SVGAGI (reference sequence). This CDR3 comprises 13 residues. The CDR3 is CASSPTGWDGYTF. CDR3 DNA: TGTGCCAGCAGCCCCACAGGGTGGGATGGCTACACCTTC.

At least ten counts were recorded for this clonotype. CDR3 protein: CASSSSGGTDTQYF. As DNA, the CDR3 is TGTGCCAGCAGTAGTAGCGGGGGGACAGATACGCAGTATTTT. V gene TRBV27 combines with J gene TRBJ2-3; 10 bases line up with TRBD2. The CDR3 sequence is 14 residues long. CDR1 is MNHEY, CDR2 SMNVEV, per germline (reference sequence). Trimming removed 5 bases from V and 3 bases from J; junction bases left unmatched: 2.

The rearrangement links TRBV20-1 to TRBJ2-7; a possible D gene is TRBD2 (6 bases). The length of the CDR3 is 15 residues. CDR1 DFQATT and CDR2 SNEGSKA come from the germline V gene (reference sequence). V was shortened by 6 bases and J by 0 bases, with 18 bases between the two germline ends. This CDR3 reads CSATSSVLSSYEQYF. The DNA of the CDR3 is TGCAGTGCCACGTCTAGCGTCCTTAGCTCCTACGAGCAGTACTTC.

This chain links TRBV10-3 with TRBJ1-1, with D maybe TRBD1 (6 bases). Trimming cost V 4 bases and J 2 bases, with 8 bases left between them. Germline CDR1 is ENHRY and CDR2 is SYGVKD. The CDR3 is 13 amino acids. CDR3 in DNA: TGTGCCATCAGTGTGGGGACAAACACTGAAGCTTTCTTT. Encoded protein: CAISVGTNTEAFF.

This chain joins TRBV20-1 and TRBJ1-5; maybe TRBD1 (5 bases). This CDR3 region has 14 residues. CDR1 and CDR2 (germline): DFQATT, SNEGSKA (reference sequence). With 4 bases removed from V and 2 bases from J, the gap between germline ends came to 12 bases. The CDR3 DNA sequence: TGCAGTGCTATTTACCTAGGGGGCAATCAGCCCCAGCATTTT. This encodes CSAIYLGGNQPQHF.

This clonotype was found many times. J is TRBJ2-1 and V is TRBV7-9; weak D call: TRBD1 (6 bases). Germline V gene lookup returns CDR1 SEHNR and CDR2 FQNEAQ (reference sequence). Trimming shortened V by 3 bases and J by 5 bases, and 14 bases separated the two germline ends. This CDR3 contains 15 residues. The CDR3 bases are TGTGCCAGCAGCTTCTCGGAAGGGGGTAACAATGAGCAGTTCTTC. This translates into CASSFSEGGNNEQFF.

This clonotype is medium-sized in the sample. CDR3 in amino acids: CASSPGASGYEQYF. The CDR3 nucleotides are TGTGCCAGCAGCCCCGGGGCTAGCGGCTACGAGCAGTACTTC. The chain is built from TRBV7-8 and TRBJ2-7, with 7 nucleotides matching TRBD2. Germline values: CDR1 SGHVS, CDR2 FQNEAQ. V lost 5 bases, J lost 3 bases, and 7 bases stayed unmatched. This CDR3 has 14 residues.

The V and J genes are TRBV7-6 and TRBJ2-5; D is perhaps TRBD1 or TRBD2 (5 bases each). The length of the CDR3 is 13 residues. Per the germline V gene, CDR1 is SGHVS and CDR2 is FNYEAQ. Trimming took off 3 bases at V and 1 base at J, with 6 bases between the two ends. CDR3 sequence reads: CASSFGTQETQYF. Here the CDR3 DNA reads TGTGCCAGCAGCTTCGGGACCCAAGAGACCCAGTACTTC. Full variable domain (outside the CDR3, taken from reference TRBV7-6 and TRBJ2-5): GAGVSQSPRYKVTKRGQDVALRCDPISGHVSLYWYRQALGQGPEFLTYFNYEAQQDKSGLPNDRFSAERPEGSISTLTIQRTEQRDSAMYRCASSFGTQETQYFGPGTRLLVL.

This clonotype was seen only a few times. This chain links TRBV4-1 with TRBJ1-2, with a possible D match to TRBD1 (6 bases). CDR3 length equals 15 residues. Germline V lookup: CDR1 MGHRA, CDR2 YSYEKL. The germline V and J ends were trimmed by 0 bases and 4 bases, with 12 bases remaining between them. The CDR3 loop reads CASSQEGGQLYGYTF. CDR3 in DNA: TGCGCCAGCAGCCAAGAGGGCGGACAGCTCTATGGCTACACCTTC.

This clonotype was found a few times. This chain uses TRBV12-3 or TRBV12-4 with TRBJ2-1; TRBD2 matches at 8 bases. The trim removed 6 bases at V and 2 bases at J, leaving 6 bases unmatched. CDR3 length: 15 amino acids. The CDR3 loop is CASSYSGAAYNEQFF. CDR3 in DNA: TGTGCCAGCAGCTATAGCGGGGCAGCCTACAATGAGCAGTTCTTC.

The table lists this clonotype with many counts. The chain joins TRBV11-2 to TRBJ2-5; D might be TRBD1 or TRBD2, each matching 5 bases. The CDR3 covers 13 residues. CDR1 is SGHAT and CDR2 is FQNNGV in the germline V gene. With 0 bases removed from V and 9 bases from J, the gap between germline ends came to 11 bases. The chain's CDR3 is CASSLDWGRSQYF. CDR3 in DNA: TGTGCCAGCAGCTTAGATTGGGGACGGTCCCAGTACTTC.